One sample yielded the 23 T cell receptor beta chains listed below, sequenced in a study of multiple sclerosis patients with progressive multifocal leukoencephalopathy. Indicated time point: before natalizumab initiation. Clones were read by immunoSEQ multiplex PCR, and TCRdb kept only the in-frame ones, dropping some. The table shows about 30,000 clones, with 80% to 95% occurring only once. The sequenced material came from PBMCs. All receptors come from a man aged 25 to 45 with multiple sclerosis.

This chain connects TRBV6-6 to TRBJ2-7; 8 bases agree with TRBD1. V shed 5 bases, J shed 5 bases, and the junction held 8 bases outside the gene matches. Looked up from germline, CDR1 is MNHNY and CDR2 is SVGAGI (reference sequence). CDR3 length equals 14 residues. The CDR3: CASSPKTGVHEQYF. Here the CDR3 DNA reads TGTGCCAGCAGTCCAAAGACAGGGGTTCACGAGCAGTACTTC.

The rearrangement links TRBV10-2 to TRBJ2-2; 12 bases map to TRBD1. V was pared by 6 bases and J by 3 bases, with 5 bases of the junction left unmatched. The V gene's germline CDR1 is WSHSY and CDR2 SAAADI. This CDR3 region has 16 residues. This CDR3 is CASSAGTGGYTGELFF. For the CDR3, the DNA is TGCGCCAGCAGCGCCGGGACAGGGGGCTACACCGGGGAGCTGTTTTTT.

The rearrangement uses TRBV18 and TRBJ2-2; 9 nucleotides match TRBD1. The germline gives CDR1 KGHSH, CDR2 LQKENI. This CDR3 comprises 15 residues. Trimming cost V 5 bases and J 6 bases; bases outside gene matches: 7. The CDR3 DNA reads TGTGCCAGCTCATACCGGGACAGGGCGTCCGGGGAGCTGTTTTTT. Translation gives CASSYRDRASGELFF.

The chain couples TRBV2 to TRBJ1-1; 7 bases are shared with TRBD1. This CDR3 is built from 16 residues. Germline V CDR1 and CDR2: SNHLY, FYNNEI. The J segment lost 0 bases and the V segment lost 7 bases, leaving 11 bases of the junction unmatched. CDR3 bases: TGTGCCAGCAACCTACCTGGGACAGCCATGAACACTGAAGCTTTCTTT. This gives the protein CASNLPGTAMNTEAFF.

This chain links TRBV19 with TRBJ1-6; D remains unclear. Germline values: CDR1 LNHDA, CDR2 SQIVND (reference sequence). This CDR3 is built from 15 residues. Trimming shortened V by 6 bases and J by 8 bases, and 17 bases separated the two germline ends. CDR3 sequence reads: CASSLLLGKYSPLHF. CDR3 in DNA: TGTGCCAGTAGCCTTCTCTTGGGGAAGTATTCACCCCTCCACTTT.

This clone came up a few times. The chain employs TRBV7-9 and TRBJ1-2, with D hard to call. Germline V CDR1 and CDR2: SEHNR, FQNEAQ (reference sequence). Trimming stripped 3 bases from V and 7 bases from J, with 9 bases between. The CDR3 runs to 12 residues. The CDR3: CASSFVKSGYTF. DNA of the CDR3: TGTGCCAGCAGCTTCGTCAAGTCTGGCTACACCTTC.

J is TRBJ1-1 and V is TRBV18; D is unclear. The CDR3 contains 15 residues. Trimming removed 0 bases at V and 4 bases at J, with 12 bases between. Germline CDR1 reads KGHSH; CDR2 reads LQKENI. In DNA, the CDR3 is TGTGCCAGCTCACCACCACAGCCCGAGGGCACTGAAGCTTTCTTT. As protein: CASSPPQPEGTEAFF. Full variable domain (outside the CDR3, taken from reference TRBV18 and TRBJ1-1): NAGVMQNPRHLVRRRGQEARLRCSPMKGHSHVYWYRQLPEEGLKFMVYLQKENIIDESGMPKERFSAEFPKEGPSILRIQQVVRGDSAAYFCASSPPQPEGTEAFFGQGTRLTVV.

The chain has TRBV19 and TRBJ1-1, with D unresolved. Germline values: CDR1 LNHDA, CDR2 SQIVND (reference sequence). Deletions cut 6 bases from V and 1 base from J, with 9 bases between. The CDR3 extends over 13 amino acids. The CDR3 DNA reads TGTGCCAGTAGGCGGGGAACGAACACTGAAGCTTTCTTT. Protein: CASRRGTNTEAFF.

This sequence joins TRBV18 and TRBJ2-6; no clear D. V was cut by 3 bases and J by 0 bases, with 0 bases left in between. This CDR3 region has 13 residues. The germline gives CDR1 KGHSH, CDR2 LQKENI. The CDR3 loop is CASSPSGANVLTF. For the CDR3, the DNA is TGTGCCAGCTCACCCTCTGGGGCCAACGTCCTGACTTTC. Filled out from reference TRBV18 and TRBJ2-6, the complete variable domain reads NAGVMQNPRHLVRRRGQEARLRCSPMKGHSHVYWYRQLPEEGLKFMVYLQKENIIDESGMPKERFSAEFPKEGPSILRIQQVVRGDSAAYFCASSPSGANVLTFGAGSRLTVL.

The rearrangement links TRBV18 to TRBJ1-1; D gene unclear. Trimming removed 5 bases at V and 4 bases at J, with 17 bases between. Germline CDR1 and CDR2: KGHSH and LQKENI. The CDR3 runs 15 residues. CDR3 nucleotide sequence: TGTGCCAGCTCATCTTATAGGGTGTCGGGCACTGAAGCTTTCTTT. It encodes CASSSYRVSGTEAFF.

This rearrangement joins TRBV9 to TRBJ2-1; a weak D match, TRBD2 (5 bases). The V and J ends lost 5 bases and 0 bases respectively, with 15 bases between them. CDR1 and CDR2 (germline): SGDLS, YYNGEE. There are 16 residues in the CDR3. CDR3 in amino acids: CASSDPRGVSYNEQFF. DNA of the CDR3: TGTGCCAGCAGTGACCCTCGGGGTGTCTCCTACAATGAGCAGTTCTTC.

The chain is built from TRBV29-1 and TRBJ1-2, with TRBD1 as a possible D gene (6 bases). The CDR3 spans 14 residues. The V end was cut by 0 bases, the J end by 3 bases, with 11 bases between. Germline V lookup: CDR1 SQVTM, CDR2 ANQGSEA. The DNA for the CDR3 is TGCAGCGTTGAAGAGGGGGGGCGGGACTATGGCTACACCTTC. Translated: CSVEEGGRDYGYTF.

The rearrangement joins TRBV18 to TRBJ2-3; 8 bases align to TRBD2. Germline V gene lookup returns CDR1 KGHSH and CDR2 LQKENI. This CDR3 is 15 amino acids long. Trimming at V came to 2 bases and at J to 1 base, leaving 2 bases not matched to a gene. CDR3 sequence reads: CASSPKAGGTDTQYF. As DNA, the CDR3 is TGTGCCAGCTCACCAAAAGCGGGAGGCACAGATACGCAGTATTTT. Full variable domain (rest looked up from reference TRBV18 and TRBJ2-3): NAGVMQNPRHLVRRRGQEARLRCSPMKGHSHVYWYRQLPEEGLKFMVYLQKENIIDESGMPKERFSAEFPKEGPSILRIQQVVRGDSAAYFCASSPKAGGTDTQYFGPGTRLTVL.

This clone occurred a few times. This chain joins TRBV4-3 and TRBJ2-7; 7 bases match TRBD2. The CDR3 extends over 16 amino acids. The germline V gene has CDR1 LGHNA and CDR2 YSLEER. The J segment lost 4 bases and the V segment lost 4 bases, leaving 13 bases of the junction unmatched. Written as DNA, the CDR3 is TGCGCCAGCAGCCCCCGGGGTGGGGGAGGGCCGTACGAGCAGTACTTC. This codes for CASSPRGGGGPYEQYF.

This clone was seen a handful of times. The chain recombines TRBV6-4 with TRBJ1-4; tentative D call: TRBD1 (5 bases). The CDR3 loop spans 17 amino acids. The V end was cut by 4 bases, the J end by 4 bases, with 19 bases between. CDR1 and CDR2 (germline): MRHNA, SNTAGT. The DNA of the CDR3 is TGTGCCAGCAGTGGAGGGGACGCCAAGGCGGTTAATGAAAAACTGTTTTTT. Residues: CASSGGDAKAVNEKLFF.

The V gene is TRBV11-3, the J gene TRBJ2-3; D possibly corresponds to TRBD2 (6 bases). The CDR3 runs 18 residues. Trimming shortened V by 3 bases and J by 3 bases, and 22 bases separated the two germline ends. The germline V gene has CDR1 SGHNT and CDR2 YENEEA. The CDR3: CASSFYGQASERTDTQYF. CDR3 coding DNA: TGTGCCAGCAGCTTCTATGGTCAGGCTAGCGAACGAACAGATACGCAGTATTTT.

The J gene is TRBJ2-1, the V gene TRBV7-9; D may be TRBD2 (6 bases). Germline values: CDR1 SEHNR, CDR2 FQNEAQ (reference sequence). Trimming took 5 bases from V and 7 from J, leaving 21 bases between them. This CDR3 is built from 16 residues. The CDR3 bases are TGTGCCAGCAGCCCCGTCCGAGGTGGGAGGAATAATGAGCAGTTCTTC. Its translation is CASSPVRGGRNNEQFF.

The chain has TRBV6-4 and TRBJ2-3; maybe TRBD2 (5 bases). CDR1 is MRHNA and CDR2 is SNTAGT in the germline V gene. This CDR3 is built from 13 residues. V gave up 2 bases and J gave up 9 bases, with 12 bases separating them. CDR3: CASSDRSPGTQYF. The CDR3 DNA sequence: TGTGCCAGCAGTGACAGGAGTCCGGGGACGCAGTATTTT.

The chain uses TRBV5-5 and TRBJ1-5, with TRBD1 as a possible D gene (5 bases). This CDR3 region has 14 residues. The ends were cut back, 0 bases at V and 7 bases at J, with 11 bases in the middle. The V gene's germline CDR1 is SGHKS and CDR2 YYEKEE (reference sequence). CDR3: CASSLAPGGQPQHF. CDR3 in DNA: TGTGCCAGCAGCTTGGCGCCGGGGGGGCAGCCCCAGCATTTT.

The rearrangement joins TRBV19 to TRBJ1-3; tentatively, D is TRBD1 (5 bases). The CDR3 loop spans 16 amino acids. V was trimmed by 5 bases and J by 0 bases, leaving 14 bases between them. The germline CDR1 and CDR2 sequences are LNHDA and SQIVND (reference sequence). CDR3 DNA sequence: TGTGCCAGTAGTTTCAGACAGATTTTCTCTGGAAACACCATATATTTT. Amino acid sequence: CASSFRQIFSGNTIYF.

V is TRBV10-3 and J is TRBJ2-4; D uncertain. This CDR3 has 15 amino acids. Per the germline V gene, CDR1 is ENHRY and CDR2 is SYGVKD. V was pared by 3 bases and J by 5 bases, with 14 bases between. CDR3 bases: TGTGCCATCAGTGACCCCATTCAAGGGCAAAACATTCAGTACTTC. The encoded protein is CAISDPIQGQNIQYF.

The chain joins TRBV5-6 to TRBJ2-5; D gene unclear. This CDR3 has 13 residues. V lost 6 bases and J 5 bases, leaving 14 bases between the germline ends. In germline, CDR1 is SGHDT, CDR2 YYEEEE. Here the CDR3 DNA reads TGTGCCAGCAACCTGGACGTCGGCGAGACCCAGTACTTC. Its translation: CASNLDVGETQYF.

The chain has TRBV4-1 and TRBJ2-1; 7 bases fit TRBD2. With V trimmed by 1 base and J by 5 bases, 14 bases remained unmatched. The CDR3 sequence is 18 residues long. The germline gives CDR1 MGHRA, CDR2 YSYEKL. CDR3 coding DNA: TGCGCCAGCAGCCAAGGAGGGGCCAGGACTAGGGCCCACAATGAGCAGTTCTTC. Protein: CASSQGGARTRAHNEQFF.